A selection of T cell receptor beta chains follows, all from one sample in a study of PD-L1 blockade in urothelial cancer. The table came from immunoSEQ multiplex PCR; TCRdb's copy has only in-frame clones and leaves some out. The table has about 33,000 clones, 75% to 90% seen once. Specimen: PBMCs, collected around atezolizumab (anti-PD-L1) treatment. These receptors came from a man between 60 and 75 years old with urothelial cancer. The CDR3 runs from the conserved cysteine through the conserved F or W. Each record gives: D gene, clone size, V gene, J gene, CDR3 protein, CDR3 DNA. The D gene is left open where the match is weak. Clone size is given for some rows only: seen once, a few or many times, or a class if the clone is expanded.

TRBD1	-	TRBV5-1	TRBJ1-1	CASRSTGTAPNTEAFF	TGCGCCAGCAGGTCTACTGGGACAGCCCCGAACACTGAAGCTTTCTTT
-	-	TRBV5-1	TRBJ2-3	CASSPPRDATDTQYF	TGCGCCAGCAGCCCCCCTAGAGACGCCACAGATACGCAGTATTTT
-	once	TRBV11-3	TRBJ2-1	CASSLVSGVDNEQFF	TGTGCCAGCAGCTTAGTGTCCGGGGTAGACAATGAGCAGTTCTTC
-	-	TRBV6-5	TRBJ1-2	CASSYAGGDGYTF	TGTGCCAGCAGTTACGCGGGGGGTGATGGCTACACCTTC
TRBD1	-	TRBV23-1	TRBJ1-3	CASSHQTGADGNTIYF	TGCGCCAGCAGTCACCAGACAGGGGCGGATGGAAACACCATATATTTT
TRBD2	-	TRBV13	TRBJ2-7	CASSLGGGIYEQYF	TGTGCCAGCAGCTTAGGCGGGGGGATCTACGAGCAGTACTTC
TRBD1	-	TRBV10-3	TRBJ2-2	CAISESDRGRVTGELFF	TGTGCCATCAGTGAGTCGGACAGGGGGCGGGTCACCGGGGAGCTGTTTTTT
-	once	TRBV6-6	TRBJ2-7	CASSPSGGTRNEQYF	TGTGCCAGCAGTCCCTCGGGGGGCACGAGGAACGAGCAGTACTTC
TRBD2	-	TRBV27	TRBJ2-1	CASSFLLAGLTYNEQFF	TGTGCCAGCAGTTTCCTACTAGCGGGACTTACCTACAATGAGCAGTTCTTC
-	-	TRBV5-4	TRBJ2-1	CASSLGGLESEQFF	TGTGCCAGCAGCTTGGGGGGGCTCGAATCGGAGCAGTTCTTC
-	-	TRBV9	TRBJ1-1	CASSVAGGSAFF	TGTGCCAGCAGCGTAGCGGGGGGCAGCGCTTTCTTT
-	-	TRBV29-1	TRBJ1-5	CSVVLDNSNQPQHF	TGCAGCGTTGTTCTAGATAATAGCAATCAGCCCCAGCATTTT
-	-	TRBV6-5	TRBJ1-1	CASRKGENAEAFF	TGTGCCAGCAGGAAAGGGGAAAACGCTGAAGCTTTCTTT
TRBD2	-	TRBV6-5	TRBJ2-5	CASSSPSRVGGETQYF	TGTGCCAGCAGTTCCCCAAGCAGGGTCGGGGGGGAGACCCAGTACTTC
TRBD2	-	TRBV4-2	TRBJ2-3	CASSQDSASGGPDTQYF	TGTGCCAGCAGCCAAGATTCGGCTAGCGGGGGCCCAGATACGCAGTATTTT
TRBD1	-	TRBV27	TRBJ2-1	CASSLEGGLYNEQFF	TGTGCCAGCAGTTTGGAAGGGGGCTTATACAATGAGCAGTTCTTC
TRBD2	-	TRBV5-1	TRBJ2-3	CASSLASGRLDTQYF	TGCGCCAGCAGCTTGGCTAGCGGGAGGTTAGATACGCAGTATTTT
-	once	TRBV29-1	TRBJ1-1	CSVGYMNTEAFF	TGCAGCGTTGGTTATATGAACACTGAAGCTTTCTTT
TRBD1	once	TRBV5-1	TRBJ2-7	CASSKTTGGVEQYF	TGCGCCAGCAGCAAAACAACAGGGGGCGTCGAGCAGTACTTC
TRBD2	once	TRBV2	TRBJ2-7	CASSDLTGGPGEQYF	TGTGCCAGCAGTGACTTAACGGGAGGGCCGGGCGAGCAGTACTTC
TRBD1	once	TRBV4-1	TRBJ1-5	CASSQPSDRENQPQHF	TGCGCCAGCAGCCAACCGAGCGACAGGGAAAATCAGCCCCAGCATTTT
TRBD2	-	TRBV10-1	TRBJ2-1	CASSQGLTHNEQFF	TGCGCCAGCAGTCAGGGACTAACTCACAATGAGCAGTTCTTC
-	few	TRBV2	TRBJ2-3	CASRAYGGADTQYF	TGTGCCAGCAGGGCGTACGGAGGCGCAGATACGCAGTATTTT
-	-	TRBV10-3	TRBJ2-3	CAISESESSADTQYF	TGTGCCATCAGTGAGTCGGAGTCTTCAGCAGATACGCAGTATTTT
TRBD2	once	TRBV5-1	TRBJ2-1	CASSLAAGVYNEQFF	TGCGCCAGCAGCTTGGCAGCGGGGGTCTACAATGAGCAGTTCTTC
-	once	TRBV5-1	TRBJ2-3	CASSLQGYKDTQYF	TGCGCCAGCAGCTTACAGGGTTATAAGGATACGCAGTATTTT
TRBD1	once	TRBV5-6	TRBJ1-2	CASSLVRGHGYTF	TGTGCCAGCAGCTTGGTCAGGGGGCACGGCTACACCTTC
TRBD1	few	TRBV18	TRBJ1-2	CASSPPWDRGRGYTF	TGTGCCAGCTCACCACCGTGGGACAGGGGGCGAGGCTACACCTTC
-	-	TRBV29-1	TRBJ2-1	CSVCLASNEQFF	TGCAGCGTGTGCCTGGCAAGCAATGAGCAGTTCTTC
TRBD2	few	TRBV10-3	TRBJ2-1	CAITREMAYNEQFF	TGTGCCATCACGCGGGAGATGGCCTACAATGAGCAGTTCTTC
-	-	TRBV7-3	TRBJ1-6	CASRQLKFYNSPLHF	TGTGCCAGCAGGCAACTCAAGTTCTATAATTCACCCCTCCACTTT
TRBD1	-	TRBV29-1	TRBJ2-2	CSAQTGTGGTGELFF	TGCAGCGCCCAGACCGGGACAGGGGGCACCGGGGAGCTGTTTTTT
-	-	TRBV19	TRBJ1-1	CASRIKGGMNTEAFF	TGTGCCAGTCGTATAAAAGGGGGAATGAACACTGAAGCTTTCTTT
TRBD1	-	TRBV30	TRBJ1-2	CAWNRETGSLSYGYTF	TGTGCCTGGAATAGGGAGACAGGGAGCCTTAGCTATGGCTACACCTTC
TRBD2	-	TRBV18	TRBJ2-5	CASSPSTSGMETQYF	TGTGCCAGCTCACCATCAACTAGCGGGATGGAGACCCAGTACTTC
-	few	TRBV29-1	TRBJ1-1	CSVEWSVEAFF	TGCAGCGTTGAATGGAGTGTTGAAGCTTTCTTT
-	-	TRBV19	TRBJ2-7	CASSRASVTEQYF	TGTGCCAGTAGTAGGGCTAGCGTCACGGAGCAGTACTTC
-	once	TRBV5-6	TRBJ1-2	CASSLGPGPNYGYTF	TGTGCCAGCAGCTTGGGTCCGGGTCCGAACTATGGCTACACCTTC
-	-	TRBV9	TRBJ1-5	CASSLGSQPQHF	TGTGCCAGCAGCTTAGGGAGTCAGCCCCAGCATTTT
TRBD1	-	TRBV7-2	TRBJ2-1	CASSQGTGVVNEQFF	TGTGCCAGCAGCCAGGGCACAGGGGTGGTCAATGAGCAGTTCTTC
-	once	TRBV10-3	TRBJ1-2	CAISETGYDYGYTF	TGTGCCATCAGTGAAACAGGGTACGACTATGGCTACACCTTC
-	once	TRBV11-2	TRBJ2-1	CASSWGTVNEQFF	TGTGCCAGCAGCTGGGGGACTGTGAATGAGCAGTTCTTC
TRBD1	-	TRBV6-4	TRBJ1-2	CARLAGGGGWYGYTF	TGTGCCAGACTGGCAGGGGGCGGCGGCTGGTATGGCTACACCTTC
-	-	TRBV7-6	TRBJ1-5	CASSYRGNQPQHF	TGTGCCAGCAGCTACAGGGGCAATCAGCCCCAGCATTTT
TRBD2	-	TRBV27	TRBJ2-3	CASSPSTSGGTDTQYF	TGTGCCAGCAGCCCATCGACTAGCGGAGGGACAGATACGCAGTATTTT
-	once	TRBV28	TRBJ1-1	CASMTTRGAFNTEAFF	TGTGCCAGCATGACGACCCGGGGGGCGTTTAACACTGAAGCTTTCTTT
TRBD1	-	TRBV7-9	TRBJ2-7	CASSRDRFYEQYF	TGTGCCAGCAGCCGGGACAGGTTTTACGAGCAGTACTTC
-	-	TRBV7-2	TRBJ1-1	CASSSDTPRAEAFF	TGTGCCAGCAGCTCGGACACCCCTCGCGCTGAAGCTTTCTTT
-	-	TRBV5-1	TRBJ2-5	CASSLEGLNQETQYF	TGCGCCAGCAGCTTGGAAGGACTAAACCAAGAGACCCAGTACTTC
TRBD2	-	TRBV7-3	TRBJ2-1	CASRHMVGRAYNEQFF	TGTGCCAGCAGGCACATGGTCGGGAGGGCCTACAATGAGCAGTTCTTC
TRBD1	-	TRBV5-4	TRBJ1-5	CASSWGGTGTNQPQHF	TGTGCCAGCAGCTGGGGGGGGACAGGCACCAATCAGCCCCAGCATTTT
TRBD2	-	TRBV5-5	TRBJ2-1	CASSLTSGMGSYNEQFF	TGTGCCAGCAGCTTAACTAGCGGGATGGGGTCCTACAATGAGCAGTTCTTC
TRBD1	-	TRBV15	TRBJ2-5	CATRTGAQETQYF	TGTGCCACCAGGACAGGGGCCCAAGAGACCCAGTACTTC
TRBD1	-	TRBV6-7	TRBJ1-1	CASSYPASDRGQTSMNTEAFF	TGTGCCAGCAGTTACCCGGCGTCGGACAGGGGTCAAACTTCGATGAACACTGAAGCTTTCTTT
-	-	TRBV7-2	TRBJ1-3	CASSLTGSSSGNTIYF	TGTGCCAGCAGCTTAACAGGGTCCAGCTCTGGAAACACCATATATTTT